Presented here are 5 T cell receptor beta chains from one specimen sequenced in a study of cytomegalovirus exposure and HLA in healthy donors. TCRdb's table, derived via immunoSEQ multiplex PCR, lists solely in-frame clones and lacks some. The data contain roughly 120,000 clones, around 87% of them singletons. What was sequenced was PBMCs. The receptors here all came from a woman in her late teens or twenties in good health and CMV-seropositive.

The J gene is TRBJ2-1, the V gene TRBV2; 9 nucleotides match TRBD2. Trimming took 8 bases from V and 3 from J; bases not matched to a gene: 5. The CDR3 is made up of 14 amino acids. Looked up from germline, CDR1 is SNHLY and CDR2 is FYNNEI. CDR3 bases: TGTGCCAGCCGTAGCGGGGGAGTCTACAATGAGCAGTTCTTC. Encoded protein: CASRSGGVYNEQFF.

J is TRBJ1-6 and V is TRBV27; TRBD1 aligns across 7 bases. The V and J ends lost 5 bases and 6 bases, in that order; junction bases with no gene match: 13. Germline CDR1 and CDR2: MNHEY and SMNVEV (reference sequence). The CDR3 has 17 amino acids. The CDR3 DNA is TGTGCCAGCAGTCCAGCACGGGGACAGCCAGTTAATTCACCCCTCCACTTT. Protein: CASSPARGQPVNSPLHF.

This sequence joins TRBV6-6 and TRBJ1-1; 11 positions agree with TRBD1. The CDR3 is 14 amino acids. V shed 6 bases, J shed 5 bases, and the junction held 5 bases outside the gene matches. Germline V CDR1 and CDR2: MNHNY, SVGAGI (reference sequence). The CDR3 nucleotides are TGTGCCAGCAGGAGGGGACAGGGGGATACTGAAGCTTTCTTT. This sequence encodes CASRRGQGDTEAFF.

This chain links TRBV7-8 with TRBJ2-5; D is possibly TRBD1 (5 bases). CDR3 size: 15 residues. Germline assignment: CDR1 SGHVS and CDR2 FQNEAQ. V was cut by 2 bases and J by 1 base, with 11 bases left in between. CDR3 sequence: CASSLIHRFQETQYF. The CDR3 nucleotides are TGTGCCAGCAGCTTAATTCACAGGTTCCAAGAGACCCAGTACTTC.

This chain connects TRBV14 to TRBJ2-5, with D uncertain. Trimming took off 3 bases at V and 0 bases at J, with 8 bases between the two ends. From germline, CDR1 is SGHDN and CDR2 FVKESK. The CDR3 totals 14 residues. This CDR3 reads CASSQRRDQETQYF. In DNA, the CDR3 is TGTGCCAGCAGCCAGAGGCGCGACCAAGAGACCCAGTACTTC.